This is a list of T cell receptor beta chains from one sample in a study of memory CD4+ T cells and cytomegalovirus serostatus. TCRdb keeps only in-frame clones here, not all; method: immunoSEQ multiplex PCR. The sample carries some 66,000 clones, approximately 80% recorded once. Source material: memory CD4+ T cells from blood. The receptors stem from an adult in good health and CMV-seropositive. Each CDR3 is given with its conserved first and last residue. A D gene is named only where the DNA matches it firmly. The listing skips clone size in some rows; elsewhere it reads once, few, many or a size class.

v_gene	j_gene	abundance	d_gene	CDR3nt	CDR3aa
TRBV27	TRBJ2-4	-	-	TGTGCCAGCAGTCCCGGGACCGGGCCAGACATTCAGTACTTC	CASSPGTGPDIQYF
TRBV6-1	TRBJ1-3	-	TRBD1	TGTGCCAGCAGATCGACAGGGGGTGGAAACACCATATATTTT	CASRSTGGGNTIYF
TRBV5-4	TRBJ2-1	-	-	TGTGCCAGCGAACCACAGGGCGGGAGCACCCTCAGAGAGCAGTTCTTC	CASEPQGGSTLREQFF
TRBV27	TRBJ2-5	-	-	TGTGCCAGCAGTTTACAAGAGACCCAGTACTTC	CASSLQETQYF
TRBV7-2	TRBJ1-3	few	-	TGTGCCAGCAGCTTAGCTGGGCAACACACCATATATTTT	CASSLAGQHTIYF
TRBV7-9	TRBJ2-1	-	TRBD2	TGTGCCAGCAGCTCACTAGCGGGCCTAATAACAAGCTCCTACAATGAGCAGTTCTTC	CASSSLAGLITSSYNEQFF
TRBV2	TRBJ1-5	-	-	TGTGCCAGCAGTGAAGAAGGGTACAATCAGCCCCAGCATTTT	CASSEEGYNQPQHF
TRBV18	TRBJ1-1	few	-	TGTGCCAGCTCCCGGGCCGTTGACATGAACACTGAAGCTTTCTTT	CASSRAVDMNTEAFF
TRBV7-2	TRBJ1-2	-	TRBD1	TGTGCCAGCAGGAGGACAGGGGAATATGGCTACACCTTC	CASRRTGEYGYTF
TRBV5-8	TRBJ1-6	-	TRBD1	TGTGCCAGCGCCCCAGGTACAGGGGAACGTTCACCCCTCCACTTT	CASAPGTGERSPLHF
TRBV10-3	TRBJ1-5	-	-	TGTGCCATCAGTGAGTCGGGGGGTACTCAGCCCCAGCATTTT	CAISESGGTQPQHF
TRBV4-2	TRBJ2-2	-	TRBD2	TGTGCCAGCAGCCAAAGATCCGGACTAGCGGGCGGGGAGCTGTTTTTT	CASSQRSGLAGGELFF
TRBV4-1	TRBJ2-7	many	-	TGCGCCAGCAGCCCCCTCACCGGGGGGCTCCCCCCCTACGAGCAGTACTTC	CASSPLTGGLPPYEQYF
TRBV2	TRBJ2-5	-	TRBD2	TGTGCCAGCAGGGCGGGACTAGTTTATGAGACCCAGTACTTC	CASRAGLVYETQYF
TRBV7-9	TRBJ1-1	few	TRBD1	TGTGCCAGCAGCTTAGCGGGACAGATAGACACTGAAGCTTTCTTT	CASSLAGQIDTEAFF
TRBV28	TRBJ1-4	-	-	TGTGCCATCCAACACGAGCCTAATGAAAAACTGTTTTTT	CAIQHEPNEKLFF
TRBV7-2	TRBJ2-3	-	TRBD2	TGTGCCAGCAGCTTGACTAGCGACACTAGCACAGATACGCAGTATTTT	CASSLTSDTSTDTQYF
TRBV5-3	TRBJ1-1	-	TRBD1	TGTGCCAGAAGCTTGAAGTCCCGGACAGGGGAATTTGAAGCTTTCTTT	CARSLKSRTGEFEAFF
TRBV2	TRBJ2-1	-	TRBD2	TGTGCCAGCAGTCCGTCTAGCGGGAGGGCGGGGCATGAGCAGTTCTTC	CASSPSSGRAGHEQFF
TRBV7-9	TRBJ1-6	-	-	TGTGCCAGCAGCTTAGCGGCGGGGGCCGATTCACCCCTCCACTTT	CASSLAAGADSPLHF
TRBV30	TRBJ2-3	-	-	TGTGCCTTTCACACAGATACGCAGTATTTT	CAFHTDTQYF
TRBV7-8	TRBJ2-1	-	TRBD2	TGTGCCAGCAGCCCAAGACTAGCGGGGGGCCGCAATGAGCAGTTCTTC	CASSPRLAGGRNEQFF
TRBV4-1	TRBJ2-2	-	-	TGCGCCAGCAGCCCGTTGGGGGGCGCAGGTACCGGGGAGCTGTTTTTT	CASSPLGGAGTGELFF
TRBV6-1	TRBJ1-2	-	TRBD1	TGTGCCAGCAGTGGACAGGGAGCCCAGGTAAAGGGCTACACCTTC	CASSGQGAQVKGYTF
TRBV2	TRBJ2-6	-	-	TGTGCCAGCGGACTGTCCTCTGGGGCCAACGTCCTGACTTTC	CASGLSSGANVLTF
TRBV27	TRBJ1-2	once	-	TGTGCCAGCAGTTTATCAGGGGGCTATGGCTACACCTTC	CASSLSGGYGYTF
TRBV11-2	TRBJ1-5	-	TRBD1	TGTGCCAGCAGCTTGGGGGGTAAAGGGGGCGGTCAGCCCCAGCATTTT	CASSLGGKGGGQPQHF
TRBV6-1	TRBJ1-5	-	-	TGTGCCAGCAGAGACGGGACGGCAAATCAGCCCCAGCATTTT	CASRDGTANQPQHF
TRBV7-2	TRBJ2-3	-	-	TGTGCCAGCAGCTTAAACTCGGGAGATACGCAGTATTTT	CASSLNSGDTQYF
TRBV2	TRBJ2-7	-	-	TGTGCCAGCAGTAGAGGGCTGATGAGTGAGCAGTACTTC	CASSRGLMSEQYF
TRBV6-6	TRBJ1-1	-	-	TGTGCCAGCAGTACCCCCGGGGACCTGTCGGACACTGAAGCTTTCTTT	CASSTPGDLSDTEAFF